This T cell receptor (beta chain) was sequenced in a study of CD8+ T cells in alopecia areata (dated by TCRdb to between 2017 and 2018). For context, the study as a whole: Treated patients were enrolled in an open-label pilot trial of oral tofacitinib, 5 to 10 mg twice daily, for moderate-to-severe alopecia areata. On the human side, TCRbeta sequencing was run on scalp tissue and on sorted CD4+ and CD8+ peripheral blood T cells from healthy controls and from alopecia areata patients with either patchy or totalis/universalis disease. Biopsies were taken from tofacitinib-treated patients at baseline and at 4 and 24 weeks of treatment, and a later scalp biopsy was taken in several of the tofacitinib-treated patients. immunoSEQ multiplex PCR using 35 Vbeta forward primers and 13 Jbeta reverse primers was used to amplify TCRbeta CDR3 regions. RNA was extracted with the PAXgene miRNA kit for fixed scalp, the miRNeasy kit for PBMCs, and the RNeasy kit for mouse skin. For the treated patients, the SALT score, which quantifies what percentage of scalp surface area is affected, served as the measure of disease severity. Scalp clonality was compared among normal scalp (n=4), patchy alopecia areata scalp (n=8), and alopecia totalis/universalis scalp (n=8). In both human patients and the C3H/HeJ mouse model, the study applied high-throughput TCRbeta sequencing to look at T cell clonal expansion in alopecia areata. Tofacitinib was given for 6 to 18 months, followed by 6 months of follow-up off drug to assess delayed response and recurrence.

According to the germline V gene, CDR1 reads SGHRS and CDR2 reads YFSETQ. The CDR3 holds 13 amino acids from the cysteine to the phenylalanine. Only the CDR3 portion is preserved as DNA: 39 bases, with reading frame beginning at the first base. Trimming takes 0 bases off V and 5 bases off J; junction bases not matched to a gene: 2. Comments on this clone: The antigen this receptor binds is unknown. Nothing much larger sits one base from this clone, and base qualities are not available.

Overall results and qualifications from the work: Shared TCR sequences between patients were less evident than in mice, which may be partly attributable to HLA diversity in the patient population. Scalp TCR repertoire analysis is complicated because resident alphabeta T cells in normal human skin are also sequenced, whereas mouse skin is dominated by gammadelta T cells. Compared with normal scalp, lesional scalp had higher clonality and more expanded CD8+ clones, particularly in alopecia totalis/universalis, a pattern that suggests antigenic drive. Tofacitinib significantly lowered scalp clonality and the number of expanded CD8+ clones among the top 100 scalp clones. Because the treated cohort was small and had just a single nonresponder, larger studies are needed to establish links between baseline CD8+ expansion and response. Many expanded lesional clones were found to persist in scalp and blood during tofacitinib treatment, and relapse after treatment cessation may be partly explained by this persistence.

Taken with the paper, the label for time point translates to: 4 weeks on oral tofacitinib. Taken with the paper, the label for treatment or condition translates to: oral pan-JAK inhibitor, 5-10 mg twice daily. Lesional scalp punch biopsies and peripheral blood were obtained from alopecia areata patients. PBMCs were isolated by density centrifugation and stained for CD3, CD4 and CD8, and CD4+ and CD8+ T cells were sorted on a FACSAria. The library was produced with the immunoSEQ multiplex PCR assay. RNA was extracted from all samples and reverse transcribed into cDNA as template for TCR sequencing. First-strand cDNA was synthesized with SuperScript III using a 2:1 mix of oligo-dT and random hexamers. A synthetic immune receptor repertoire was used to measure amplification bias, and any remaining bias was corrected computationally. Regarding the original processing steps: After raw reads were preprocessed to remove errors, the CDR3 was defined following IMGT conventions as running from the conserved cysteine to phenylalanine. Clonality was computed by normalizing Shannon entropy by log2 of the number of productive unique TCRs and subtracting the result from 1. Whether scalp clones were CD4 or CD8 was inferred by matching scalp TCRbeta sequences against CD4 and CD8 repertoires sorted from blood. TCRdb limited this immuneACCESS table to in-frame rearrangements with V and J called. A share of clones is missing; checked studies link under half to unresolved V genes, and the rest is unexplained. From that table come the V and J calls and clone size; the DNA was used to work out D and trimming. The table for this sample lists about 190,000 clones; around 60% of them were counted only once. Together, the top ten hold 0.69% of the sample.

Sample: CD4+ T cells sorted from blood, taken at week 4, from a patient treated with tofacitinib. This TCR came from a human donor with alopecia areata. Recombination linked TRBV5-1 to TRBJ2-7, and 7 bases in between align with TRBD2. The CDR3 loop reads CASSLESGDEQYF. Here is the DNA: TGCGCCAGCAGCTTGGAGAGCGGGGACGAGCAGTACTTC. With the portions outside the CDR3 filled from the reference TRBV5-1 and TRBJ2-7 genes, the complete variable region becomes KAGVTQTPRYLIKTRGQQVTLSCSPISGHRSVSWYQQTPGQGLQFLFEYFSETQRNKGNFPGRFSGRQFSNSRSEMNVSTLELGDSALYLCASSLESGDEQYFGPGTRLTVT.